This record concerns one TCR beta chain sequence. This entry comes from a study of technical replicates of blood from several donors. CDR1 is SQVTM, CDR2 ANQGSEA, per germline. V was clipped by 7 bases and J by 4 bases, with 8 bases between them. The CDR3 extends over 11 amino acids. TCRdb's copy holds only in-frame clones and misses some; the assay was immunoSEQ multiplex PCR. Found here are tens of thousands of clones, 95% to 98% of them singletons; the top ten hold 0.19%. V usage is TRBV29-1 and J usage is TRBJ2-1; unclear D gene. The TCR comes from a human donor in good health. Sequenced material: T cells isolated from PBMCs. CDR3 loop: CSASQYNEQFF. The DNA of the CDR3 is TGCAGCGCTTCGCAGTACAATGAGCAGTTCTTC.